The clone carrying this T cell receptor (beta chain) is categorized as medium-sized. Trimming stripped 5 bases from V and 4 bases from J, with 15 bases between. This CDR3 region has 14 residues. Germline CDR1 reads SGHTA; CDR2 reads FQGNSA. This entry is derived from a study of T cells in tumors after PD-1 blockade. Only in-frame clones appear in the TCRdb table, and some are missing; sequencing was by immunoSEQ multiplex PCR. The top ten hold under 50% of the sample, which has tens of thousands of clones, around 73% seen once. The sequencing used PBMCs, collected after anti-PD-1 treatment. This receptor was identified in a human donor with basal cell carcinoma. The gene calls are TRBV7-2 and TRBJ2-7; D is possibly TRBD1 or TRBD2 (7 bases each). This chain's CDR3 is CASSLGGGLYEQYF. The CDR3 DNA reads TGTGCCAGCAGCCTGGGAGGGGGCCTATACGAGCAGTACTTC.